This T cell receptor (beta chain) was observed in a study of CD8 T cells in Susac syndrome. Findings and limits, study-wide: Clonal expansion of Susac CD8+ cells peaked in TEMRA cells, and it also peaked in active patients.

The T cells that were sequenced for TCR beta were CD8+ and CD4+ cells from blood. Negative isolation yielded the CD8+ and CD4+ T cells, while FACS enriched the TEMRA cells. An input of about 0.5 to 1 ug of RNA was subjected to reverse transcription using random hexamers. The amplification used immunoSEQ multiplex PCR on TCR beta CDR3; it spanned 54 Vbeta and 13 Jbeta. TCRdb independently ran MiXCR on the immunoSEQ multiplex PCR reads; one entry per CDR3 protein. This sample has around 130,000 distinct CDR3 sequences, with 85% to 95% found just once. Notes on this clonotype: Its antigen is not identified.

The sequenced sample consisted of CD8+ T cells from PBMCs. This TCR was sampled from a human donor with Susac syndrome.

CDR3 DNA: TGTGCCAGCAGCCTGGGGGACGGATACGAGACCCAGTACTTC. This translates into CASSLGDGYETQYF. The chain uses TRBV5-6 and TRBJ2-5; possibly TRBD1 or TRBD2 for D (5 bases each). This CDR3 has 14 residues. From germline, CDR1 is SGHDT and CDR2 YYEEEE. The V end was cut by 4 bases, the J end by 5 bases, with 15 bases between.